These 8 T cell receptor beta chains originate from one sample sequenced in a study of cytomegalovirus exposure and HLA in healthy donors. This PCR relied on a set of 60 Vbeta primers and 13 Jbeta primers. The repertoire was sequenced with immunoSEQ multiplex PCR; TCRdb's copy has only in-frame clones and lacks some. The sample lists 150,000 to 160,000 clones, roughly 79% occurring once. Sequenced input: PBMCs. The receptors come from a man aged 18 to 30 in good health and CMV-seronegative.

The CDR3 DNA reads as TGTGCCAGCAGTTCCTCCCTGGACAGGCCCCGTTTGGAGGCCCAGTACTTC. This gives the protein CASSSSLDRPRLEAQYF. The chain has TRBV27 and TRBJ2-5; TRBD1 agrees at 7 bases. Germline V gene sequence: CDR1 MNHEY, CDR2 SMNVEV (reference sequence). After removal of 4 bases from V and 9 bases from J, the junction contained 20 bases not matched to a gene. The CDR3 has 17 residues.

The chain joins TRBV5-1 to TRBJ2-1; the match to TRBD2 covers 7 bases. V shed 5 bases and J 0 bases; nucleotides not matched to a gene: 11. This CDR3 has 17 amino acids. CDR1 and CDR2 (germline): SGHRS, YFSETQ. This CDR3 is CASSPTSVRSSYNEQFF. The CDR3 DNA sequence: TGCGCCAGCAGTCCTACTAGCGTGCGAAGCTCCTACAATGAGCAGTTCTTC.

The chain is built from TRBV27 and TRBJ2-2; 12 bases are shared with TRBD2. The germline CDR1 and CDR2 sequences are MNHEY and SMNVEV (reference sequence). The V gene end was trimmed by 6 bases and the J gene end by 6 bases; junction bases not matched to a gene: 8. CDR3 length: 16 amino acids. DNA for the CDR3: TGTGCCAGCAGCCCTAGCGGGGGGGGTTATGCCGGGGAGCTGTTTTTT. It specifies CASSPSGGGYAGELFF.

DNA of the CDR3: TGCGCCAGCAGCCAACAGGCTGGGCTAAACTCTGGGGCCAACGTCCTGACTTTC. Translating gives CASSQQAGLNSGANVLTF. The chain links TRBV4-1 to TRBJ2-6; D unresolved. CDR1 and CDR2 from the germline V gene are MGHRA and YSYEKL. The CDR3 is 18 residues long. V was shortened by 2 bases and J by 0 bases, with 14 bases between the two germline ends.

This clone was detected only a few times. This chain links TRBV28 with TRBJ1-2; 7 nucleotides match TRBD1. Germline V gene data show CDR1 as MDHEN and CDR2 as SYDVKM. The CDR3 spans 15 residues. V lost 7 bases and J lost 8; bases outside the gene matches: 16. The CDR3 sequence: CASNLPGGYIGGYTF. The CDR3 bases are TGTGCCAGCAACCTGCCAGGGGGGTATATTGGGGGCTACACCTTC.

The CDR3 nucleotides read TGTGCCAGCATGCAAGGGGGACGGGCAGGCTACACCTTC. This gives the protein CASMQGGRAGYTF. V and J are TRBV6-5 and TRBJ1-2; maybe TRBD1 (6 bases). CDR1 and CDR2 from the germline V gene are MNHEY and SVGAGI. The length of the CDR3 is 13 residues. Between the trimmed V and J ends, which lost 7 bases and 8 bases, there was a span of 17 bases.

The chain employs TRBV4-2 and TRBJ2-3, with TRBD1 matching 9 bases. CDR1 and CDR2 (germline): LGHNA, YNFKEQ. The J segment lost 6 bases and the V segment lost 5 bases, leaving 6 bases of the junction unmatched. The CDR3 is 14 amino acids. Written as DNA, the CDR3 is TGTGCCAGCAGCACGCGGACAGGGGCCGATACGCAGTATTTT. Its translation: CASSTRTGADTQYF.

The CDR3 sequence is CASSPGQNNQPQHF. Here the CDR3 DNA reads TGTGCCAGCTCGCCCGGACAGAACAATCAGCCCCAGCATTTT. The J gene is TRBJ1-5, the V gene TRBV18; possibly TRBD1 for D (6 bases). Germline CDR1 KGHSH, CDR2 LQKENI. This CDR3 contains 14 residues. Trimming pared 6 bases from V and 3 bases from J, leaving 12 bases between.